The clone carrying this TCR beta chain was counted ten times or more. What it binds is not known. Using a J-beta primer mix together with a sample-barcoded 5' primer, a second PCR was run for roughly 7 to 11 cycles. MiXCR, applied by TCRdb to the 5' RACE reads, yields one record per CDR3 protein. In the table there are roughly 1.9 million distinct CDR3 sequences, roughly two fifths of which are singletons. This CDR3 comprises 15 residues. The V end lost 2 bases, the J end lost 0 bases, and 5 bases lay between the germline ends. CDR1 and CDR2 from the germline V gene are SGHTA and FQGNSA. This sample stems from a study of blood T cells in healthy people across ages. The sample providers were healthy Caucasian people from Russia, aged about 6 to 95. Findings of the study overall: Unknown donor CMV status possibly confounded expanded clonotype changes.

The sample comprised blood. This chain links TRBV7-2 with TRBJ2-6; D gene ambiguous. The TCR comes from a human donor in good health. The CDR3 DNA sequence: TGTGCCAGCAGCTTATCGGGCTCTGGGGCCAACGTCCTGACTTTC. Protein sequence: CASSLSGSGANVLTF. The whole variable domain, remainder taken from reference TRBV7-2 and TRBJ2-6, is GAGVSQSPSNKVTEKGKDVELRCDPISGHTALYWYRQSLGQGLEFLIYFQGNSAPDKSGLPSDRFSAERTGGSVSTLTIQRTQQEDSAVYLCASSLSGSGANVLTFGAGSRLTVL.